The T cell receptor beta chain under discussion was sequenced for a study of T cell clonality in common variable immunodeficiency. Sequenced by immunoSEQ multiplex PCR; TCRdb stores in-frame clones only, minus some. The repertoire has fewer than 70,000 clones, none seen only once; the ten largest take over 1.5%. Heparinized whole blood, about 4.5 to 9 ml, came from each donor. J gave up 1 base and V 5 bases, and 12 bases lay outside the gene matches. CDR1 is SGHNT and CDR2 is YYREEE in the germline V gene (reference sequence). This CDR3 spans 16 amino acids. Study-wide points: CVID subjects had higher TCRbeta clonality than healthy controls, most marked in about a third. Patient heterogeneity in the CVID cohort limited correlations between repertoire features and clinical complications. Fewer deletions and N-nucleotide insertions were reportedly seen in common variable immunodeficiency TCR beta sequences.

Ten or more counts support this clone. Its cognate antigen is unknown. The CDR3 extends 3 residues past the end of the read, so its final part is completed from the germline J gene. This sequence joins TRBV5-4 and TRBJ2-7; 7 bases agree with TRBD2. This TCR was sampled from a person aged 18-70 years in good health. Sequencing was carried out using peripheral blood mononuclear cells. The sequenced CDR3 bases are TGTGCCAGCAGATCCGGTGGGAGCGGGATATCCTACGAG. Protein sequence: CASRSGGSGISYE. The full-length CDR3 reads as CASRSGGSGISYEQYF.